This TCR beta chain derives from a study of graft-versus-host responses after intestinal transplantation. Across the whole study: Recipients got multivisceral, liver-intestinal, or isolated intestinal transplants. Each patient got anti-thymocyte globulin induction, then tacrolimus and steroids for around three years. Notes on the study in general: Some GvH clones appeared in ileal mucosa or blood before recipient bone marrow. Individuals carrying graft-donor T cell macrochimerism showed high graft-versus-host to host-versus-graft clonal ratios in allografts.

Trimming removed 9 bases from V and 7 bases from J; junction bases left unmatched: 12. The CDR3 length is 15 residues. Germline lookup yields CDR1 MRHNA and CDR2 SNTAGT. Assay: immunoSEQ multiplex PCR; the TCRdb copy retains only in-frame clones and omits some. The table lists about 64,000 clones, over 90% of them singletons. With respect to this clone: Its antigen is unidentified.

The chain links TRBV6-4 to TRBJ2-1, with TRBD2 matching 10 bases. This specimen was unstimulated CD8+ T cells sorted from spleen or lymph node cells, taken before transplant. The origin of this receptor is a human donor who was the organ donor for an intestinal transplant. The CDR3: CASSQREGLRNEQFF. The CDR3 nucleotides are TGTGCCAGTTCACAGCGGGAGGGCCTAAGAAATGAGCAGTTCTTC.